One sample yielded the 3 T cell receptor beta chains listed below, sequenced in a study of cytomegalovirus exposure and HLA in healthy donors. It was with 60 Vbeta and 13 Jbeta primers that the PCR ran. Only in-frame clones appear in the TCRdb table, and some are missing; sequencing was by immunoSEQ multiplex PCR. The sample holds some 170,000 clones, 70% to 85% seen once. Material for sequencing was PBMCs. The receptors shown here come from a middle-aged man in good health and CMV-seronegative.

V and J are TRBV21-1 and TRBJ1-1. TRBV21-1 has pseudogene status. The CDR3 sequence is 14 residues long. As DNA, the CDR3 is TGTGCCAGCAGCAAAGTACCTAGGCAGAATGAAGCTTTCTTT. It translates to CASSKVPRQNEAFF.

The CDR3 sequence is CASRTDRDGANVLTF. In DNA, the CDR3 is TGTGCCAGCAGAACTGACAGGGATGGGGCCAACGTCCTGACTTTC. The chain uses TRBV2 and TRBJ2-6, with TRBD1 identical over 7 bases. There are 15 residues in the CDR3. The V segment lost 6 bases and the J segment 3 bases; nucleotides outside the gene matches: 5. CDR1 is SNHLY, CDR2 FYNNEI, per germline.

This rearrangement joins TRBV28 to TRBJ2-5, with unresolved D. With the DNA end fitting TRBJ2-7 better, the J assignment may be wrong. The germline gives CDR1 MDHEN, CDR2 SYDVKM. The CDR3 runs 12 residues. CDR3 loop: CASSYRSYEQYF. In DNA, the CDR3 is TGTGCCAGCAGTTACCGCTCCTACGAGCAGTACTTC.